This T cell receptor (beta chain) was observed in a study of CD8+ T cells in alopecia areata. Study-wide background: Among treated patients, oral tofacitinib was administered at 5 to 10 mg twice daily. Regarding the study as a whole: Expanded CD8+ clones among the top 100, as well as scalp clonality, were significantly decreased by tofacitinib. Clonality exceeded that of normal scalp in lesional scalp, most notably in alopecia totalis/universalis. In scalp and blood during tofacitinib, many expanded lesional clones persisted.

Treatment denoted: oral pan-JAK inhibitor, 5-10 mg twice daily. Trimming pared 5 bases from V and 0 bases from J, leaving 8 bases between. Per germline, CDR1 SQVTM and CDR2 ANQGSEA. CDR3 length equals 12 residues. The table lists this clone with a few counts. Its antigen is not identified. cDNA reverse transcribed from extracted RNA served as the sequencing template. Only in-frame clones appear in the TCRdb table, and some are missing; sequencing was by immunoSEQ multiplex PCR. The repertoire holds about 160,000 clones, around 71% seen once, with more than 0.7% in the top ten. This rearrangement joins TRBV29-1 to TRBJ2-7, with D unresolved. The specimen comprised CD4+ T cells sorted from blood, sampled at week 4, from a patient treated with tofacitinib. This receptor was identified in a human donor with alopecia areata. For the CDR3, the DNA is TGCAGCGTTCGGGTCGGCTCCTACGAGCAGTACTTC. This encodes CSVRVGSYEQYF.